These 32 T cell receptor beta chains were sequenced from one sample in a study of CXCR3-negative and CXCR3-positive naive CD8 T cells. The authors prepared UMI-labeled TRB cDNA libraries by 5' RACE. Following a re-call of the 5' RACE reads, TCRdb has one entry per CDR3 protein and lacks DNA. The sample holds tens of thousands of distinct CDR3 sequences. Specimen: naive CXCR3- CD8+ T cells from blood. The subset is: CD45RO-CCR7+CD27+CD95- naive CD8+ T cells lacking CXCR3 (TNR3-). These receptor sequences come from a human donor in good health. Some clones in this sample may be carry-over from other donors' samples.

The rearrangement uses TRBV4-3 and TRBJ2-7; the D call from TCRdb, TRBD1, cannot be confirmed without DNA. Per germline, CDR1 LGHNA and CDR2 YSLEER. The CDR3 spans 15 residues. This CDR3 is CASSQVPVSSYEQYF.

This chain joins TRBV29-1 and TRBJ2-3; the TRBD2 assignment by TCRdb is unverifiable without DNA. Per germline, CDR1 SQVTM and CDR2 ANQGSEA. The length of the CDR3 is 15 residues. The CDR3: CSVEFPSGVLDTQYF.

J is TRBJ2-7 and V is TRBV9; TCRdb selects TRBD1, and the lack of DNA leaves this call unchecked. This CDR3 region has 13 residues. CDR1 SGDLS and CDR2 YYNGEE come from the germline V gene. The chain's CDR3 is CASSPPGGYEQYF.

V and J are TRBV29-1 and TRBJ2-1. The CDR3 sequence is 12 residues long. The germline gives CDR1 SQVTM, CDR2 ANQGSEA. This CDR3 reads CSVEDTYNEQFF.

The V and J genes are TRBV23-1 and TRBJ2-5; TCRdb calls TRBD2, which cannot be checked without DNA. TRBV23-1 is marked as an open reading frame, function uncertain. The CDR3 has 16 residues. CDR3 region: CASSQSCSAGKETQYF.

The V gene is TRBV7-2, the J gene TRBJ2-7; lacking DNA, the TRBD1 call made by TCRdb goes unchecked. The germline V gene has CDR1 SGHTA and CDR2 FQGNSA. The CDR3 runs to 13 residues. The CDR3 loop reads CASSPFSGYEQYF.

CDR3: CASSRSMGSTEAFF. The rearrangement uses TRBV12-3 or TRBV12-4 and TRBJ1-1. This CDR3 comprises 14 residues.

J is TRBJ1-1 and V is TRBV7-8. This CDR3 has 13 amino acids. CDR1 is SGHVS, CDR2 FQNEAQ, per germline. CDR3 protein: CASSFSYGHEAFF.

The chain couples TRBV7-8 to TRBJ2-7; TCRdb proposes TRBD2, but this gene call is untestable without DNA. The CDR3 is made up of 15 amino acids. CDR1 SGHVS and CDR2 FQNEAQ come from the germline V gene. CDR3 residues: CASSAQTAGDYEQYF.

The CDR3 sequence is CASSQQASGEKLFF. This chain connects TRBV4-3 to TRBJ1-4. The CDR3 is 14 residues long. Germline V lookup: CDR1 LGHNA, CDR2 YSLEER.

The chain recombines TRBV6-4 with TRBJ2-1. The CDR3 spans 15 residues. In germline, CDR1 is MRHNA, CDR2 SNTAGT. This CDR3 reads CASSDGGGSYNEQFF.

This chain joins TRBV9 and TRBJ2-1; the TCRdb call, TRBD1, lacks DNA for checking. The CDR3 consists of 16 residues. The germline V gene encodes CDR1 SGDLS and CDR2 YYNGEE. The chain's CDR3 is CASSVVAGPSYNEQFF.

This chain joins TRBV5-1 and TRBJ2-3; TCRdb's D call, TRBD1, is unchecked because there is no DNA. The CDR3 runs 17 residues. Germline loops: CDR1 SGHRS, CDR2 YFSETQ. The CDR3 is CASSWDATGGASDTQYF.

The V gene is TRBV6-2 or TRBV6-3, the J gene TRBJ2-1; TCRdb outputs TRBD1, but without DNA this stays unchecked. Per the germline V gene, CDR1 is MNHEY and CDR2 is SVGEGT. This CDR3 has 15 residues. This CDR3 is CASSLSGGRYNEQFF.

V is TRBV20-1 and J is TRBJ1-1; TCRdb's D call, TRBD1, is unchecked because there is no DNA. The CDR3 totals 15 residues. Germline V gene data show CDR1 as DFQATT and CDR2 as SNEGSKA (reference sequence). The CDR3: CSARHREASNTEAFF.

The chain has TRBV7-2 and TRBJ2-5; lacking DNA, the TRBD1 call made by TCRdb goes unchecked. This CDR3 comprises 15 residues. In germline, CDR1 is SGHTA, CDR2 FQGNSA. CDR3 sequence: CASSLAGGLEETQYF.

The V and J genes are TRBV29-1 and TRBJ2-7. The CDR3 consists of 12 residues. The germline V gene has CDR1 SQVTM and CDR2 ANQGSEA. CDR3 sequence: CSSRFGSYEQYF.

This chain's CDR3 is CASIGNWGLSEQYF. This chain links TRBV6-2 or TRBV6-3 with TRBJ2-7; TCRdb selects TRBD2, and the lack of DNA leaves this call unchecked. This CDR3 region has 14 residues. Germline V gene sequence: CDR1 MNHEY, CDR2 SVGEGT.

The CDR3 is CASSFRVDTGELFF. V is TRBV7-8 and J is TRBJ2-2; TCRdb's D call, TRBD1, is unchecked because there is no DNA. CDR1 and CDR2 (germline): SGHVS, FQNEAQ. CDR3 length equals 14 residues.

This rearrangement joins TRBV9 to TRBJ2-7; with no DNA, the TCRdb D assignment of TRBD1 cannot be verified. The CDR3 consists of 14 residues. Germline lookup yields CDR1 SGDLS and CDR2 YYNGEE. CDR3 sequence: CASSVAWGAYEQYF.

This rearrangement joins TRBV28 to TRBJ2-2. The CDR3 totals 15 residues. The germline gives CDR1 MDHEN, CDR2 SYDVKM. The CDR3 region is CASRVDILGTGELFF.

The gene calls are TRBV12-3 or TRBV12-4 and TRBJ1-5; TCRdb proposes TRBD1, but this gene call is untestable without DNA. CDR3 size: 16 residues. The CDR3 sequence: CTSSPGSGEGNQPQHF.

This rearrangement joins TRBV20-1 to TRBJ1-1. The CDR3 loop spans 12 amino acids. Germline assignment: CDR1 DFQATT and CDR2 SNEGSKA (reference sequence). CDR3 residues: CSARDHDTEAFF.

V usage is TRBV11-3 and J usage is TRBJ2-1; TCRdb returns TRBD1, unconfirmable since there is no DNA. The CDR3 loop spans 11 amino acids. Germline loops: CDR1 SGHNT, CDR2 YENEEA. This CDR3 reads CASSACDEQFF.

The V and J genes are TRBV7-9 and TRBJ1-5. CDR3 length: 16 amino acids. Germline-derived CDR1 and CDR2 are SEHNR and FQNEAQ (reference sequence). CDR3 amino acids: CASSLVDAGVGQPQHF. The whole variable domain, filled in from reference TRBV7-9 and TRBJ1-5, reads DTGVSQNPRHKITKRGQNVTFRCDPISEHNRLYWYRQTLGQGPEFLTYFQNEAQLEKSRLLSDRFSAERPKGSFSTLEIQRTEQGDSAMYLCASSLVDAGVGQPQHFGDGTRLSIL.

The chain employs TRBV29-1 and TRBJ1-2; TCRdb's assignment of TRBD1 cannot be checked, as there is no DNA. CDR1 and CDR2 (germline): SQVTM, ANQGSEA. The CDR3 contains 13 residues. This chain's CDR3 is CSGELGDAYGYTF.

The chain joins TRBV14 to TRBJ1-1; the D gene TCRdb calls, TRBD1, cannot be checked with no DNA. Germline loops: CDR1 SGHDN, CDR2 FVKESK. The CDR3 is made up of 17 amino acids. This CDR3 reads CASSPRGGQNWDTEAFF.

The chain combines TRBV14 with TRBJ2-7; the TCRdb call, TRBD1, lacks DNA for checking. The germline CDR1 and CDR2 sequences are SGHDN and FVKESK. The CDR3 sequence is 17 residues long. Here the CDR3 reads CASSQGPGTGGHYEQYF. The full variable domain, with the rest looked up from reference TRBV14 and TRBJ2-7, is EAGVTQFPSHSVIEKGQTVTLRCDPISGHDNLYWYRRVMGKEIKFLLHFVKESKQDESGMPNNRFLAERTGGTYSTLKVQPAELEDSGVYFCASSQGPGTGGHYEQYFGPGTRLTVT.

CDR3 region: CASSPGQVGSSYEQYF. This sequence joins TRBV18 and TRBJ2-7. Germline values: CDR1 KGHSH, CDR2 LQKENI. There are 16 residues in the CDR3.

This chain connects TRBV12-3 or TRBV12-4 to TRBJ2-1; the TCRdb D gene call, TRBD1, has no DNA to confirm it. The length of the CDR3 is 14 residues. The CDR3 loop is CASSLIAGSNEQFF.

This rearrangement joins TRBV5-5 to TRBJ2-5; TCRdb selects TRBD1, and the lack of DNA leaves this call unchecked. The germline V gene encodes CDR1 SGHKS and CDR2 YYEKEE (reference sequence). The CDR3 runs 17 residues. The CDR3 loop is CASSLEFGRGADETQYF.

The rearrangement joins TRBV6-2 or TRBV6-3 to TRBJ2-7; with no DNA, the TCRdb D assignment of TRBD2 cannot be verified. This CDR3 is 15 amino acids long. Germline CDR1 reads MNHEY; CDR2 reads SVGEGT. CDR3 sequence reads: CDSSYSAGGLDEQYF.